This entry lists 4 T cell receptor beta chains sequenced from one sample in a study of T cells in Graves' hyperthyroidism and ophthalmopathy. Amplified regions were TCR beta CDR3 sequences from RNA transcripts. A set of HTBI primers served as the primers for a first-round RT-PCR of the TCR CDR3. TCRdb re-analysed the multiplex PCR reads in MiXCR, keeping a single row per CDR3 protein. In the table there are under 450,000 distinct CDR3 sequences, about 14% of which are singletons. The sequenced material came from blood. The receptors shown here come from a young man with Graves' hyperthyroidism that later progressed to Graves' ophthalmopathy.

This clonotype was picked up many times. The chain combines TRBV28 with TRBJ1-5, with a weak D call TRBD1 (6 bases). The CDR3 consists of 14 residues. CDR1 and CDR2 (germline): MDHEN, SYDVKM. V was clipped by 10 bases and J by 1 base, with 14 bases between them. CDR3 amino acids: CATRGGASNQPQHF. In DNA form, the CDR3 reads TGTGCCACCCGCGGGGGGGCGAGCAATCAGCCCCAGCATTTT. The whole variable domain, remainder taken from reference TRBV28 and TRBJ1-5, is DVKVTQSSRYLVKRTGEKVFLECVQDMDHENMFWYRQDPGLGLRLIYFSYDVKMKEKGDIPEGYSVSREKKERFSLILESASTNQTSMYLCATRGGASNQPQHFGDGTRLSIL.

This clonotype was observed at least ten times. The chain carries TRBV2 and TRBJ2-3; 8 positions match TRBD2. The CDR3 runs to 15 residues. V was clipped by 7 bases and J by 4 bases; unmatched bases: 10. Per germline, CDR1 SNHLY and CDR2 FYNNEI. The CDR3 spells CASTREGLVSDTQYF. The CDR3 DNA reads as TGTGCCAGCACCAGAGAGGGACTAGTTTCAGATACGCAGTATTTT.

V gene TRBV7-7 combines with J gene TRBJ2-5, with 7 bases that match TRBD2. The germline CDR1 and CDR2 sequences are SSHAT and FNYEAQ (reference sequence). This CDR3 is built from 14 residues. V lost 2 bases to trimming and J lost 5 bases; unmatched junction nucleotides: 5. CDR3 sequence reads: CASSLLADPETQYF. CDR3 nucleotide sequence: TGTGCCAGCAGCTTACTAGCGGACCCGGAGACCCAGTACTTC.

The genes are TRBV20-1 and TRBJ2-2; D not resolved. Looked up from germline, CDR1 is DFQATT and CDR2 is SNEGSKA (reference sequence). Trimming removed 0 bases from V and 1 base from J, with 15 bases in between. This CDR3 region has 17 residues. As DNA, the CDR3 is TGCAGTGCTAGAGATCTTGTTCCCGACAAGAACACCGGGGAGCTGTTTTTT. It yields the protein CSARDLVPDKNTGELFF.